Below are 27 T cell receptor beta chains sequenced from a single sample in a study of blood T cell repertoires in COVID-19. Only in-frame clones appear in the TCRdb table, and some are missing; sequencing was by immunoSEQ multiplex PCR. The sample carries a few hundred thousand clones, less than 90% recorded once. The sequencing input was peripheral blood. The origin of the receptors is a woman aged 45 to 65 with acute or convalescent COVID-19.

This clone was seen a single time. CDR3 amino acids: CAWTWAGVETQYF. The CDR3 DNA sequence: TGTGCCTGGACCTGGGCGGGAGTGGAGACCCAGTACTTC. The chain links TRBV30 to TRBJ2-5; 7 bases are shared with TRBD2. The germline gives CDR1 GTSNPN, CDR2 SVGIG (reference sequence). J gave up 5 bases and V 4 bases, and 7 bases lay outside the gene matches. The length of the CDR3 is 13 residues.

This sequence joins TRBV5-5 and TRBJ2-3; the match to TRBD2 covers 11 bases. Trimming cost V 4 bases and J 6 bases; bases outside gene matches: 7. Germline V gene data show CDR1 as SGHKS and CDR2 as YYEKEE (reference sequence). The CDR3 consists of 15 residues. The CDR3 loop reads CASSLTSGGGDTQYF. CDR3 DNA sequence: TGTGCCAGCAGCCTCACTAGCGGGGGCGGGGATACGCAGTATTTT.

This clone occurred once. This chain joins TRBV24-1 and TRBJ2-2; 9 nucleotides align to TRBD1. Germline loops: CDR1 KGHDR, CDR2 SFDVKD. With V trimmed by 7 bases and J by 3 bases, 2 bases remained unmatched. The CDR3 runs to 14 residues. The CDR3 loop reads CATRRTGDTGELFF. The DNA for the CDR3 is TGTGCCACCAGAAGGACAGGGGACACCGGGGAGCTGTTTTTT.

This chain links TRBV20-1 with TRBJ2-1, with unresolved D. Trimming stripped 3 bases from V and 4 bases from J, with 7 bases between. Per the germline V gene, CDR1 is DFQATT and CDR2 is SNEGSKA (reference sequence). The CDR3 consists of 12 residues. This CDR3 reads CSASTDYNEQFF. DNA for the CDR3: TGCAGTGCTAGTACTGATTACAATGAGCAGTTCTTC.

The chain carries TRBV6-5 and TRBJ2-7; a possible D gene is TRBD1 (6 bases). The CDR3 totals 15 residues. Germline V gene sequence: CDR1 MNHEY, CDR2 SVGAGI. With 6 bases removed from V and 4 bases from J, the gap between germline ends came to 19 bases. Written as DNA, the CDR3 is TGTGCCAGCAGGATGACGGACAGCATCGGATACGAGCAGTACTTC. It is translated as CASRMTDSIGYEQYF.

Comment on this clone: Other DNA sequences in this sample translate to the same CDR3. This chain links TRBV19 with TRBJ1-6; 7 bases map to TRBD1. The CDR3 is 15 amino acids. Trimming took 6 bases from V and 0 from J; bases not matched to a gene: 2. The V gene's germline CDR1 is LNHDA and CDR2 SQIVND (reference sequence). CDR3 DNA sequence: TGTGCCAGTAGCCGGGACAGCTCCTATAATTCACCCCTCCACTTT. It translates to CASSRDSSYNSPLHF.

The chain couples TRBV12-3 or TRBV12-4 to TRBJ1-2, with 9 bases matching TRBD1. The junction had 9 bases not matched to a gene; V was cut back by 5 bases and J by 14 bases. The CDR3 is 12 residues long. The CDR3 sequence: CASSNRDRVWTF. CDR3 DNA: TGTGCCAGCAGTAACCGGGACAGGGTGTGGACCTTC.

The chain employs TRBV5-4 and TRBJ1-5, with D maybe TRBD1 (6 bases). The CDR3 has 14 amino acids. V lost 0 bases and J 7 bases, leaving 11 bases between the germline ends. Germline loops: CDR1 SGHNT, CDR2 YYREEE (reference sequence). The CDR3 region is CASSLAGGGQPQHF. As DNA, the CDR3 is TGTGCCAGCAGCTTGGCGGGGGGCGGGCAGCCCCAGCATTTT.

The chain couples TRBV7-2 to TRBJ1-2; 7 positions match TRBD1. Losses at the gene ends were 5 bases for V and 1 base for J; bases not matched to a gene: 7. CDR1 and CDR2 (germline): SGHTA, FQGNSA. The CDR3 length is 15 residues. Written as DNA, the CDR3 is TGTGCCAGCAGCGTTTGGGGACAGTTTAACTATGGCTACACCTTC. It is translated as CASSVWGQFNYGYTF.

V usage is TRBV7-2 and J usage is TRBJ1-3; D possibly corresponds to TRBD1 (5 bases). The CDR3 has 16 residues. Germline V gives CDR1 SGHTA, CDR2 FQGNSA. V gave up 1 base and J gave up 5 bases, with 15 bases separating them. The CDR3 loop reads CASSLVGGDGRNTIYF. Written as DNA, the CDR3 is TGTGCCAGCAGCTTAGTCGGAGGGGACGGGAGAAACACCATATATTTT.

The chain is built from TRBV19 and TRBJ2-1; D not certain. Trimming left V 3 bases short and J 4 bases short, with 13 bases between. Germline CDR1 LNHDA, CDR2 SQIVND (reference sequence). The CDR3 spans 15 residues. CDR3 nucleotide sequence: TGTGCCAGTAGTATCGGCGGTCAAGAATACAATGAGCAGTTCTTC. Encoded protein: CASSIGGQEYNEQFF.

This clone appeared a few times. The genes are TRBV27 and TRBJ2-5; 9 nucleotides agree with TRBD2. Germline CDR1 and CDR2: MNHEY and SMNVEV (reference sequence). V dropped 8 bases and J dropped 3; count of bases not matched to a gene: 7. The CDR3 spans 14 residues. CDR3 residues: CASARGGAEETQYF. CDR3 nucleotides: TGTGCCAGCGCGCGCGGGGGGGCCGAAGAGACCCAGTACTTC.

The J gene is TRBJ2-3, the V gene TRBV29-1; 9 bases align to TRBD2. V lost 8 bases, J lost 4 bases, and 7 bases stayed unmatched. CDR1 and CDR2 (germline): SQVTM, ANQGSEA. This CDR3 contains 13 residues. The DNA of the CDR3 is TGCAGCACCCGGACTAGCGTAGCAGATACGCAGTATTTT. Residues: CSTRTSVADTQYF.

The V gene is TRBV7-9, the J gene TRBJ2-7, with TRBD2 matching over 9 bases. CDR1 and CDR2 (germline): SEHNR, FQNEAQ (reference sequence). The CDR3 has 14 amino acids. Germline trimming cut 3 bases from V and 6 bases from J; bases unmatched to any gene: 6. Written as DNA, the CDR3 is TGTGCCAGCAGCTTTGCGGGGGGGCTAGTCGAGCAGTACTTC. Amino acids: CASSFAGGLVEQYF.

This clone was picked up a small number of times. The rearrangement links TRBV7-3 to TRBJ2-7, with 9 bases fitting TRBD1. This CDR3 region has 15 residues. Trimming took 5 bases from V and 1 from J; bases not matched to a gene: 6. Germline V CDR1 and CDR2: SGHTA, FQGTGA. This CDR3 is CASSLGTGLSYEQYF. Here the CDR3 DNA reads TGTGCCAGCAGCCTGGGGACAGGGCTTTCCTACGAGCAGTACTTC.

The rearrangement links TRBV19 to TRBJ1-2; possibly TRBD1 for D (6 bases). Trimming removed 1 base at V and 4 bases at J, with 10 bases between. The CDR3 consists of 14 residues. Germline V CDR1 and CDR2: LNHDA, SQIVND (reference sequence). The CDR3 nucleotides are TGTGCCAGTAGTATAGGGGGGCAGGGCTATGGCTACACCTTC. It encodes CASSIGGQGYGYTF.

This CDR3 reads CASSDRVGTEAFF. CDR3 coding DNA: TGTGCCAGTAGCGACAGGGTTGGGACTGAAGCTTTCTTT. The V call is TRBV19, the J call TRBJ1-1, with 7 positions matching TRBD1. CDR1 is LNHDA and CDR2 is SQIVND in the germline V gene (reference sequence). The J segment lost 5 bases and the V segment lost 6 bases, leaving 6 bases of the junction unmatched. This CDR3 region has 13 residues.

J is TRBJ1-2 and V is TRBV7-9; no clear D gene. The length of the CDR3 is 14 residues. Trimming took off 5 bases at V and 5 bases at J, with 15 bases between the two ends. Germline loops: CDR1 SEHNR, CDR2 FQNEAQ (reference sequence). CDR3 nucleotide sequence: TGTGCCAGCAGCCCGGCGGCCCTGGAGTATGGCTACACCTTC. This sequence encodes CASSPAALEYGYTF.

CDR3 loop: CASSPGQGTGNYGYTF. The CDR3 DNA reads as TGTGCCAGCAGCCCCGGACAGGGAACGGGGAACTATGGCTACACCTTC. V usage is TRBV7-3 and J usage is TRBJ1-2; TRBD1 matches 8 bases. CDR3 length: 16 amino acids. Germline V gives CDR1 SGHTA, CDR2 FQGTGA. After removal of 5 bases from V and 2 bases from J, the junction contained 10 bases not matched to a gene. Full variable domain (missing parts from reference TRBV7-3 and TRBJ1-2): GAGVSQTPSNKVTEKGKYVELRCDPISGHTALYWYRQSLGQGPEFLIYFQGTGAADDSGLPNDRFFAVRPEGSVSTLKIQRTERGDSAVYLCASSPGQGTGNYGYTFGSGTRLTVV.

The gene calls are TRBV6-5 and TRBJ1-6; 8 bases match TRBD1. This CDR3 is 16 amino acids long. In germline, CDR1 is MNHEY, CDR2 SVGAGI. After removal of 2 bases from V and 5 bases from J, the junction contained 5 bases not matched to a gene. The CDR3 sequence is CASSYLTGGDNSPLHF. The CDR3 DNA is TGTGCCAGCAGTTACCTTACAGGGGGAGATAATTCACCCCTCCACTTT.

This chain connects TRBV5-4 to TRBJ1-6; TRBD1 agrees at 7 bases. J was trimmed by 4 bases and V by 4 bases; bases with no gene match: 5. The CDR3 totals 15 residues. CDR1 is SGHNT and CDR2 is YYREEE in the germline V gene (reference sequence). CDR3 sequence (DNA): TGTGCCAGCAGCGCCGGGACAGTTTATAATTCACCCCTCCACTTT. Encoded protein: CASSAGTVYNSPLHF. Full variable domain (missing parts from reference TRBV5-4 and TRBJ1-6): ETGVTQSPTHLIKTRGQQVTLRCSSQSGHNTVSWYQQALGQGPQFIFQYYREEENGRGNFPPRFSGLQFPNYSSELNVNALELDDSALYLCASSAGTVYNSPLHFGNGTRLTVT.

The CDR3 nucleotides are TGTGCCAGCAGTTATAGTCAGGGGACCTACGAGCAGTACTTC. Translation gives CASSYSQGTYEQYF. The gene calls are TRBV6-5 and TRBJ2-7, with TRBD1 as a possible D gene (6 bases). Germline loops: CDR1 MNHEY, CDR2 SVGAGI. V was clipped by 3 bases and J by 2 bases, with 11 bases between them. There are 14 residues in the CDR3.

This chain joins TRBV28 and TRBJ2-7; tentative D call: TRBD1 (6 bases). V lost 2 bases, J lost 2 bases, and 10 bases lay in between. The CDR3 spans 14 residues. Germline lookup yields CDR1 MDHEN and CDR2 SYDVKM. The CDR3, as DNA: TGTGCCAGCAGTTTAGGGGGCGCGACCTACGAGCAGTACTTC. Encoded protein: CASSLGGATYEQYF.

The chain recombines TRBV28 with TRBJ2-7; the match to TRBD1 covers 10 bases. V gave up 4 bases and J gave up 3 bases; unmatched junction bases: 6. This CDR3 has 15 amino acids. Germline CDR1 and CDR2: MDHEN and SYDVKM. The CDR3 coding sequence is TGTGCCAGCAGTTGGGACAGGGGATACCTCTACGAGCAGTACTTC. Protein: CASSWDRGYLYEQYF.

The CDR3 coding sequence is TGTGCCAGCAGCATCCGTATCGGGGGGGCTGGAAACACCATATATTTT. As protein: CASSIRIGGAGNTIYF. The chain recombines TRBV7-9 with TRBJ1-3; tentatively, D is TRBD1 (5 bases). CDR3 length: 16 amino acids. V gave up 5 bases and J gave up 2 bases, with 16 bases separating them. Germline-derived CDR1 and CDR2 are SEHNR and FQNEAQ (reference sequence).

This chain connects TRBV5-4 to TRBJ1-5; D is unclear. This CDR3 contains 15 residues. Germline V gene sequence: CDR1 SGHNT, CDR2 YYREEE (reference sequence). Trimming took off 2 bases at V and 2 bases at J, with 11 bases between the two ends. The CDR3 bases are TGTGCCAGCAGCTTTGGAGGTATGGGCAATCAGCCCCAGCATTTT. Residues: CASSFGGMGNQPQHF.

This chain connects TRBV20-1 to TRBJ1-1; possible D gene TRBD1, 6 bases. This CDR3 comprises 11 residues. V was trimmed by 4 bases and J by 9 bases, leaving 12 bases between them. CDR1 is DFQATT and CDR2 is SNEGSKA in the germline V gene (reference sequence). CDR3 sequence reads: CSATRGAQAFF. DNA of the CDR3: TGCAGTGCTACCCGGGGGGCACAAGCTTTCTTT.